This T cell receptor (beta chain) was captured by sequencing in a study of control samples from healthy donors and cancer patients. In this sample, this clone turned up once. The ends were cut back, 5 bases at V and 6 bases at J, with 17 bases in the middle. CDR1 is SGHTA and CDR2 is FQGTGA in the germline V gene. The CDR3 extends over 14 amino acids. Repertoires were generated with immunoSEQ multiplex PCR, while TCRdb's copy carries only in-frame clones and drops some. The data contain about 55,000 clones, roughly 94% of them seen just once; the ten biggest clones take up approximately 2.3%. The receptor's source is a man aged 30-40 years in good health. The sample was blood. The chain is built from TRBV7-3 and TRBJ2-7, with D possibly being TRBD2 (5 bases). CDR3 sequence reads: CASSQTLGRGEQYF. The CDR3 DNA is TGTGCCAGCAGCCAAACCTTAGGTCGGGGCGAGCAGTACTTC.